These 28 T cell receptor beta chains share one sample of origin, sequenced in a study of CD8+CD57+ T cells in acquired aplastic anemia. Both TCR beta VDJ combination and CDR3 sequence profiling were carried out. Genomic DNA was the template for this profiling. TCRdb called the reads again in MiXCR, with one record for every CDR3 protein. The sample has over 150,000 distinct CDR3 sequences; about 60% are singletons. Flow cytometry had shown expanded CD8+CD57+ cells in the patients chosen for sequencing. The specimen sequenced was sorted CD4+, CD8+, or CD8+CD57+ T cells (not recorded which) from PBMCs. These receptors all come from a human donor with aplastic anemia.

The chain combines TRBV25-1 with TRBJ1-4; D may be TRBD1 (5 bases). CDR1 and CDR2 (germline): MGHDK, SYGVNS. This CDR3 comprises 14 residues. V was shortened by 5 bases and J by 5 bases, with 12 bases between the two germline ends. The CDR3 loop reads CASSMRGGNEKLFF. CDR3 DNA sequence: TGTGCCAGCAGTATGCGGGGGGGAAATGAAAAACTGTTTTTT.

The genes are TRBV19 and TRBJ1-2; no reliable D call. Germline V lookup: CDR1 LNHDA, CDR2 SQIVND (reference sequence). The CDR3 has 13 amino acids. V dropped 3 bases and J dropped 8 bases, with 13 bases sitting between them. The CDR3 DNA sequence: TGTGCCAGTAGTATTAGCTCCCAACGAGGCTACACCTTC. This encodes CASSISSQRGYTF.

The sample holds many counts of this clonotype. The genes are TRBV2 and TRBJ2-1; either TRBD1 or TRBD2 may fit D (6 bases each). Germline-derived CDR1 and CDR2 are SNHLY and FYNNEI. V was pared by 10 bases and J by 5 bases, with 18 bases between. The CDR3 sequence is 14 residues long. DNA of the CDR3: TGTGCCACCCTAACAGGGAGGTCAGACAATGAGCAGTTCTTC. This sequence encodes CATLTGRSDNEQFF.

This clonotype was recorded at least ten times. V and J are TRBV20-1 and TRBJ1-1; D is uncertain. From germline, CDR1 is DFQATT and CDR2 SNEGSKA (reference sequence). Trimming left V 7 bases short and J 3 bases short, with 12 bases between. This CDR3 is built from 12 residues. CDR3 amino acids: CSGSLRDTEAFF. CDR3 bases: TGCAGTGGGTCACTTAGGGACACTGAAGCTTTCTTT.

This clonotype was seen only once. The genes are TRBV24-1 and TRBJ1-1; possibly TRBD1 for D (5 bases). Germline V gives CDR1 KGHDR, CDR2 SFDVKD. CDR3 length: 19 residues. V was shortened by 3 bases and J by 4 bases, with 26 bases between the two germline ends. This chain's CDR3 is CATSDLPGTSGAASTEAFF. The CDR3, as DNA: TGTGCCACCAGTGATCTGCCCGGGACTAGCGGGGCGGCTTCCACTGAAGCTTTCTTT.

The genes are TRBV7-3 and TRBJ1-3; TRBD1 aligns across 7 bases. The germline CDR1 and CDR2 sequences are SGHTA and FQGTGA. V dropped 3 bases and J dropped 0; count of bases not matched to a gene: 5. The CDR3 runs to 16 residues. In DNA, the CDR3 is TGTGCCAGCAGCTTGACAGGGTCAGGCTCTGGAAACACCATATATTTT. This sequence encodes CASSLTGSGSGNTIYF.

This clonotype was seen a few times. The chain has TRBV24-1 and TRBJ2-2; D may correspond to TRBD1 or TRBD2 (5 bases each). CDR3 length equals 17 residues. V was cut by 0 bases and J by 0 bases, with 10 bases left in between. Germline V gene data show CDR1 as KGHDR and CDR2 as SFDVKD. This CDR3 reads CATSDLGDLANTGELFF. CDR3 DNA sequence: TGTGCCACCAGTGATTTGGGGGACCTCGCGAACACCGGGGAGCTGTTTTTT.

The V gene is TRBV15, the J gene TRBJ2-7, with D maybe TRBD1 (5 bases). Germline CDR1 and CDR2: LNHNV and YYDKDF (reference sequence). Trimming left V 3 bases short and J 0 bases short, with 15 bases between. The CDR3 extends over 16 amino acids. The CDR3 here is CATSSQTRTNSYEQYF. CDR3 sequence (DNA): TGTGCCACCAGCAGCCAAACCCGGACAAACTCCTACGAGCAGTACTTC.

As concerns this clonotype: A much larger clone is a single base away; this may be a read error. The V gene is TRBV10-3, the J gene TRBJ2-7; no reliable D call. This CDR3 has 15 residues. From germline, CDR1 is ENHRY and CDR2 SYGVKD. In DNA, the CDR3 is TGTGCCAGCAGTGAAGGTGATGGTAAGGCCTACGAGCAGTACTTC. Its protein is CASSEGDGKAYEQYF.

The CDR3 region is CASSGQGPGTEAFF. In nucleotides, the CDR3 is TGTGCCAGCAGCGGTCAGGGTCCGGGGACTGAAGCTTTCTTT. The chain recombines TRBV7-3 with TRBJ1-1; D perhaps matches TRBD1 (5 bases). In germline, CDR1 is SGHTA, CDR2 FQGTGA. Deletions cut 5 bases from V and 5 bases from J, with 15 bases between. This CDR3 contains 14 residues.

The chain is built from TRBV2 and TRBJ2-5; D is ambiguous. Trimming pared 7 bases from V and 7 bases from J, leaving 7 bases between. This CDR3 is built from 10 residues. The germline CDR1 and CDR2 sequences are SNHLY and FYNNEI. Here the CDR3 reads CASNGVTQYF. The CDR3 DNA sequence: TGTGCCAGCAACGGAGTGACCCAGTACTTC.

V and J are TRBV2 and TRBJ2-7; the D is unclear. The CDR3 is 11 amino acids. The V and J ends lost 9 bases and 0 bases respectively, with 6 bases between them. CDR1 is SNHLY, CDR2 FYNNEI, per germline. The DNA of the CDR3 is TGTGCCAGTCCGAGCTCCTACGAGCAGTACTTC. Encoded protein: CASPSSYEQYF.

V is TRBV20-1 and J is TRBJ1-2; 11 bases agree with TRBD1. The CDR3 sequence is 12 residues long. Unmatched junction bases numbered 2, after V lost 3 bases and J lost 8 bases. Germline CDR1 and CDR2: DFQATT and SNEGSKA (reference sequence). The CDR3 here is CSARDRGLGYTF. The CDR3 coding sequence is TGCAGTGCTAGGGACAGGGGGCTCGGCTACACCTTC.

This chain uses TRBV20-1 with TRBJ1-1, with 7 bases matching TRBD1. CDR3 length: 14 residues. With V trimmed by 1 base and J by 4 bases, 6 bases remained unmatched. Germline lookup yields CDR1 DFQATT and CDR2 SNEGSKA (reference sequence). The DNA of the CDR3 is TGCAGTGCTAGAGCAGGGGGGGCTGCCACTGAAGCTTTCTTT. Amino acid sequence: CSARAGGAATEAFF.

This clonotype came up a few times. CDR3 in amino acids: CAIRPRDSNSPLHF. Written as DNA, the CDR3 is TGTGCCATCAGACCTAGGGACAGTAATTCACCCCTCCACTTT. J is TRBJ1-6 and V is TRBV10-3, with 7 nucleotides matching TRBD1. This CDR3 comprises 14 residues. Germline V gene sequence: CDR1 ENHRY, CDR2 SYGVKD. Trimming took 6 bases from V and 6 from J; bases not matched to a gene: 5.

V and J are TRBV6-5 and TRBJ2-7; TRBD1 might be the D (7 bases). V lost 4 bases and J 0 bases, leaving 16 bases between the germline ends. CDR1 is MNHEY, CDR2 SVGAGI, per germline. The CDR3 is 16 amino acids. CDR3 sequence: CASSSDYRGVSYEQYF. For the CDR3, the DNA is TGTGCCAGCAGTTCGGACTACAGGGGAGTCTCCTACGAGCAGTACTTC.

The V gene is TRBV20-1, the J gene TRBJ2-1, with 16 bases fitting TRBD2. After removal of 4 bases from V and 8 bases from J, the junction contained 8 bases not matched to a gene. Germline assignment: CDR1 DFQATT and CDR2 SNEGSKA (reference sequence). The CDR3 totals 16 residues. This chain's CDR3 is CSATGTSGRALHEQFF. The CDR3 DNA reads TGCAGTGCTACCGGGACTAGCGGGAGGGCCCTGCATGAGCAGTTCTTC.

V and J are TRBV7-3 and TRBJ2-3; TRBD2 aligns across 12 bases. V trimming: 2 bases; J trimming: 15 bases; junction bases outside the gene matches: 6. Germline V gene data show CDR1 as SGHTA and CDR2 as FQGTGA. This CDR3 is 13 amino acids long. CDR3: CASSLGSSGGVYF. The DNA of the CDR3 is TGTGCCAGCAGCTTAGGATCTAGCGGGGGGGTTTATTTT.

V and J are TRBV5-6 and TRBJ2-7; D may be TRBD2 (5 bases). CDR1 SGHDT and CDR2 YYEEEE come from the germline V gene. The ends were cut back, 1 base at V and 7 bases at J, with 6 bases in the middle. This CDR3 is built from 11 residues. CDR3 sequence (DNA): TGTGCCAGCAGCTTGCGGAGGGAGCAGTACTTC. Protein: CASSLRREQYF.

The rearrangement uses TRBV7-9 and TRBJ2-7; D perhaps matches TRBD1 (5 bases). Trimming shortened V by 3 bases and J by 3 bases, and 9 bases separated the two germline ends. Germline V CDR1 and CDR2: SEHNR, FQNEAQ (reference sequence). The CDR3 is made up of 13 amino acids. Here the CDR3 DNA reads TGTGCCAGCAGCTTTGGCGGACACTACGAGCAGTACTTC. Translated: CASSFGGHYEQYF. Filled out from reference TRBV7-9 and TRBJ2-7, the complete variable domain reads DTGVSQNPRHKITKRGQNVTFRCDPISEHNRLYWYRQTLGQGPEFLTYFQNEAQLEKSRLLSDRFSAERPKGSFSTLEIQRTEQGDSAMYLCASSFGGHYEQYFGPGTRLTVT.

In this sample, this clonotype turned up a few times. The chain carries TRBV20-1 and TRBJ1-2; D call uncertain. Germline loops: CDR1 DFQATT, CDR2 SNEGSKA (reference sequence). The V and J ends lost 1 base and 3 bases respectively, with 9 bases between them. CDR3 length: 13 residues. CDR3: CSARGDTDYGYTF. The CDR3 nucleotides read TGCAGTGCTAGAGGCGACACTGACTATGGCTACACCTTC.

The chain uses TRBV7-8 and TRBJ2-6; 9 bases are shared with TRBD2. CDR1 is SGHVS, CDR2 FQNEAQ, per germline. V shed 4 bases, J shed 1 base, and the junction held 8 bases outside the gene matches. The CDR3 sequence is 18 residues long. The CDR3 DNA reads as TGTGCCAGCAGCTCCTCCGGGACTAGCCTTTCTGGGGCCAACGTCCTGACTTTC. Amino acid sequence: CASSSSGTSLSGANVLTF.

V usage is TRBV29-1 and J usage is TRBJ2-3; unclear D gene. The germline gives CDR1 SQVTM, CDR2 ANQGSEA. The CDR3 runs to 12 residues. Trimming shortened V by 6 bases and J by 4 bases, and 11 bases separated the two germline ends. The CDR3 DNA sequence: TGCAGCGTAGAGGAAGTCCCAGATACGCAGTATTTT. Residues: CSVEEVPDTQYF.

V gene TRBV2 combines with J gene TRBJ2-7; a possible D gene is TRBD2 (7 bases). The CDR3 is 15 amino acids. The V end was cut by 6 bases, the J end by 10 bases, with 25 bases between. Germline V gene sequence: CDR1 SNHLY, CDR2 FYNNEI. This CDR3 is CASSTRRGLPLPQYF. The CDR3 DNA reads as TGTGCCAGCAGCACCCGGCGGGGGCTTCCCCTCCCTCAGTACTTC. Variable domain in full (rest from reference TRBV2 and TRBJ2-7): EPEVTQTPSHQVTQMGQEVILRCVPISNHLYFYWYRQILGQKVEFLVSFYNNEISEKSEIFDDQFSVERPDGSNFTLKIRSTKLEDSAMYFCASSTRRGLPLPQYFGPGTRLTVT.

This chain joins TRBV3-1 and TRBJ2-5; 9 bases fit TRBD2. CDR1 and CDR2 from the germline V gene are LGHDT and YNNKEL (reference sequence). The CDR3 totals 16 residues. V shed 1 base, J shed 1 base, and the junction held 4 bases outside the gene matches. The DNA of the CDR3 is TGTGCCAGCAGCCAAGGAGCGGGGGGTATCCAAGAGACCCAGTACTTC. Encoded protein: CASSQGAGGIQETQYF.

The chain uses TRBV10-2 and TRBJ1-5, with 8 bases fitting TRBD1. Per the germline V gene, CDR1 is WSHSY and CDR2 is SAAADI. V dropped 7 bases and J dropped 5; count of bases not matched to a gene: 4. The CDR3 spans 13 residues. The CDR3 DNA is TGCGCCAGCACCGGACAGGGTGATCAGCCCCAGCATTTT. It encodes CASTGQGDQPQHF.

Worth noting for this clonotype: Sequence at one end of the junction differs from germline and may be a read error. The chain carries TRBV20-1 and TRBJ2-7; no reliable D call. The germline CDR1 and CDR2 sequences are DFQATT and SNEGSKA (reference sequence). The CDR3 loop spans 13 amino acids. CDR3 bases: TGCAGCGCTAGAGGAATTTCGCCCTACGAGCAGTACTTC. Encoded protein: CSARGISPYEQYF.

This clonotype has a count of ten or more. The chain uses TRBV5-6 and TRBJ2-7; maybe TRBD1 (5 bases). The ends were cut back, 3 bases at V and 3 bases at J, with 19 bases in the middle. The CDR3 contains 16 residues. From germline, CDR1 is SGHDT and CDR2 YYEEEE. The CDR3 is CASSSWVRGLVYEQYF. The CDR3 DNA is TGTGCCAGCAGCTCCTGGGTTAGGGGCTTGGTCTACGAGCAGTACTTC.